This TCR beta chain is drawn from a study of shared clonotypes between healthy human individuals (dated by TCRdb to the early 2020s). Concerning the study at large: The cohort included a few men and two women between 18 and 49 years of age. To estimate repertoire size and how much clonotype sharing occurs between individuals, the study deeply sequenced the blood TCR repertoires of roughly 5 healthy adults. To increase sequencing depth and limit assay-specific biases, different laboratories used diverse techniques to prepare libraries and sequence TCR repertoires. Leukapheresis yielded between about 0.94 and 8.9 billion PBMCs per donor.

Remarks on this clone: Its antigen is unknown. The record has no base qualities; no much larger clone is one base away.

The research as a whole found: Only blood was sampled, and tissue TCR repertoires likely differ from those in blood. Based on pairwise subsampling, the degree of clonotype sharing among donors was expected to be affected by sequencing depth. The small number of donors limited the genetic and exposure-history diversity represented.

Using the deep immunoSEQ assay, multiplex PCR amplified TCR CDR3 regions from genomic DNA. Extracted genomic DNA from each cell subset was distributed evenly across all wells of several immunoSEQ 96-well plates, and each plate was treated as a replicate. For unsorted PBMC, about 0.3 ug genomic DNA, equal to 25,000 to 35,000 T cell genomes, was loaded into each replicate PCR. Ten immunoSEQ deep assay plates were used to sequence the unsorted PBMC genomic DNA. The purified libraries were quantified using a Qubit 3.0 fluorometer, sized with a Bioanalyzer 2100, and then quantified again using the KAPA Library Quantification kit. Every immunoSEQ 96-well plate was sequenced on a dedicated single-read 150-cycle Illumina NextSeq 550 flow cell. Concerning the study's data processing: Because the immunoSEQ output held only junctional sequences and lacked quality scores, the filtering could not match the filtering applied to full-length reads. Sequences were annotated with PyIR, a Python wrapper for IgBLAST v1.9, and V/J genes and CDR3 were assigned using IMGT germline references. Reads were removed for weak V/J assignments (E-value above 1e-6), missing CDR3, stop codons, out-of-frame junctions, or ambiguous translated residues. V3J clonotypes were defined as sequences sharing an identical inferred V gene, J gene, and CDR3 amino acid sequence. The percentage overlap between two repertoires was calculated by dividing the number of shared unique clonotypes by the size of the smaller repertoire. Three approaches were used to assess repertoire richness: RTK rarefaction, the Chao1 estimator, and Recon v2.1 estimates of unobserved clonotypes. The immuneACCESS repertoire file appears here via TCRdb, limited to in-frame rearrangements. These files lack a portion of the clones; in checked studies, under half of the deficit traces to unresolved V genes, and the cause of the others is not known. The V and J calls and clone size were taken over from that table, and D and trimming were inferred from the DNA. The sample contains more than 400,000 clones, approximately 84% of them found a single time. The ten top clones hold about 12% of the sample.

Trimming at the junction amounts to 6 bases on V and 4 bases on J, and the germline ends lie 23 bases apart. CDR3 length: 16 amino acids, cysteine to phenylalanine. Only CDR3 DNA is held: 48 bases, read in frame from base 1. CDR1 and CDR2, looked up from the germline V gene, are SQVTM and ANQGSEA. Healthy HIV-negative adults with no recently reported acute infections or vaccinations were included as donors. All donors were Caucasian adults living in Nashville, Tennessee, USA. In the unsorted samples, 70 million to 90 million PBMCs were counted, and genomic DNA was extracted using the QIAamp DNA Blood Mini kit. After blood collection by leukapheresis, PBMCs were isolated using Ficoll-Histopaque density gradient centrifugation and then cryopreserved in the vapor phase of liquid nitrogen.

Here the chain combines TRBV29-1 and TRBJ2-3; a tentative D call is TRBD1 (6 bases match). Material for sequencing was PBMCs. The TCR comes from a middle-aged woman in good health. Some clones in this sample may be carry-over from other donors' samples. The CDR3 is CSVIPRRGQLADTQYF. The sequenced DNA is TGCAGCGTAATCCCCCGGAGAGGACAGCTCGCAGATACGCAGTATTTT.